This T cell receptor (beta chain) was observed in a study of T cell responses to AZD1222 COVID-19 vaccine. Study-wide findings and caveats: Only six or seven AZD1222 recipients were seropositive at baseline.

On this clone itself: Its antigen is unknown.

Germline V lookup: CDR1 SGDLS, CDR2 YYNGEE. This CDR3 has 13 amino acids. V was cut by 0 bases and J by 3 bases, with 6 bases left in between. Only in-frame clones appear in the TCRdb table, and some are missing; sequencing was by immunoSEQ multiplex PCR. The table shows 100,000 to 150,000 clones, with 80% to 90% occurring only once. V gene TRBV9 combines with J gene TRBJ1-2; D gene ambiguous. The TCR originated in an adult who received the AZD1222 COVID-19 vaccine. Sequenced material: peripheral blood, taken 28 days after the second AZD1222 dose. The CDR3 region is CASSVEGYYGYTF. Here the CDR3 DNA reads TGTGCCAGCAGCGTAGAAGGGTACTATGGCTACACCTTC.